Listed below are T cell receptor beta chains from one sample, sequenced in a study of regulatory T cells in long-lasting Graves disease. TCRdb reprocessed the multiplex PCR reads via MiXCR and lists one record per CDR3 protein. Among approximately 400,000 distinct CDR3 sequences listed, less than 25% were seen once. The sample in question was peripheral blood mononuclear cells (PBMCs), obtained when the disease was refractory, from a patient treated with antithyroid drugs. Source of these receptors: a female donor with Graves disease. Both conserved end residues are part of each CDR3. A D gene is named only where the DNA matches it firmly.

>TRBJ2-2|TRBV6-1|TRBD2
CASSRTSGNAGELFF
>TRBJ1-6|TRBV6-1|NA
CASNMDSGASPLHF
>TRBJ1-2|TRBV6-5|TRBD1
CASSFGQGTYYGYTF
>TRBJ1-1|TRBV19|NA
CASTTGPLDTEAFF
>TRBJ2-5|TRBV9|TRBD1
CASSGWDRGFSETQYF
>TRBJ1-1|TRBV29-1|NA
CSVEGYMNTEAFF
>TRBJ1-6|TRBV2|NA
CARSDWSSYNSPLHF
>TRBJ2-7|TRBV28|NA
CASSLSAQAGLSEQYF
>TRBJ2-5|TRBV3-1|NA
CASSRRQETQYF
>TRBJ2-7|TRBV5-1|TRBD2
CASRTLAGADYEQYF
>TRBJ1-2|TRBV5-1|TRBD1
CASTSGTGLGYRGYTF
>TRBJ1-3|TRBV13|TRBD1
CASSIRTGFINTIYF
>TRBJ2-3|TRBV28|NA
CASSLGVADVTDTQYF
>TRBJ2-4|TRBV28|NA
CASSLLGLGIKNIQYF
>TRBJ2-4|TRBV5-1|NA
CASSLEPKNIQYF
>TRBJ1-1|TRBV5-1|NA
CASSLAQWPQLATGRFTEAFF
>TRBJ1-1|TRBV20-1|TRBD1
CSAFRVEGQANTEAFF
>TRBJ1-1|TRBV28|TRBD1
CASSLFRAGGWGTEAFF
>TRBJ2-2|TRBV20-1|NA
CSARVAPNTGELFF
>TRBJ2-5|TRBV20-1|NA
CSAAPGGGRETQYF
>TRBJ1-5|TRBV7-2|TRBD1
CASSLTGMGQPQHF
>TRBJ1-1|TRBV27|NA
CASSLEGEWKKAFF
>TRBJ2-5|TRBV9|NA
CASSEGATQETQYF
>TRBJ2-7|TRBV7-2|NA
CASSPAGAFFEQYF
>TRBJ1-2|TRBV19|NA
CASSMMDYGYTF
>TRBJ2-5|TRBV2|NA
CASTREGGLQETQYF
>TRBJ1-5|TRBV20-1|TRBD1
CSARQGNSNQPQHF
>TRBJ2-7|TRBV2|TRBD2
CASGTAGGHEQYF
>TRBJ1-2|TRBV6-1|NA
CASSPRSGGYTF
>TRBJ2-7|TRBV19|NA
CASSVDPNAYEQYF
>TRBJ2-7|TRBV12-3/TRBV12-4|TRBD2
CASRTSGRIEQYF
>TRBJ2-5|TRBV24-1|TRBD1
CATSETGGRDQETQYF
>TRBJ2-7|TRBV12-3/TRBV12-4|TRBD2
CASSSPGTSGSGYEQYF
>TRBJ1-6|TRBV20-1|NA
CSARETVYNSPLHF
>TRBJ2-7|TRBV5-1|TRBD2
CASSLEAASGPYEQYF
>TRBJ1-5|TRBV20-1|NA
CSARDKKYGSYQPQHF
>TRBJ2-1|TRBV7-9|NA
CASSLALTHNEQFF
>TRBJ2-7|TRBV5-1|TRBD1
CASSLGDRTSYEQYF
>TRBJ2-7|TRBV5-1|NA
CASSPGDFGEQYF
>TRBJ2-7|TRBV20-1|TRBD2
CSAGKGGRGEQYF
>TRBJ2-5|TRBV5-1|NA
CASSLYIQETQYF
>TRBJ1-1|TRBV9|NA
CASSPPGRSRNTEAFF
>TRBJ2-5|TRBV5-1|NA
CASSPLAPGGGGETQYF